This passage covers 20 T cell receptor beta chains from one sample sequenced in a study of T cells in Graves' hyperthyroidism and ophthalmopathy. The TCR beta CDR3 regions underwent amplification using RNA transcripts as the source. RT-PCR in the first round (using the HTBI primer set) targeted the TCR CDR3. TCRdb redid the calling of the multiplex PCR reads with MiXCR, one entry per CDR3 protein. The sample includes 250,000 to 400,000 distinct CDR3 sequences, approximately 14% of them seen just once. Sequencing was carried out using blood. Every receptor here comes from a woman between 35 and 50 years old with Graves' ophthalmopathy.

This clonotype occurred many times. The V gene is TRBV2, the J gene TRBJ1-1; tentatively, D is TRBD1 (5 bases). Germline V gene data show CDR1 as SNHLY and CDR2 as FYNNEI. Trimming stripped 6 bases from V and 5 bases from J, with 10 bases between. The CDR3 runs to 12 residues. The CDR3 nucleotides are TGTGCCAGCAGGGTTGGGGGAACTGAAGCTTTCTTT. Protein product: CASRVGGTEAFF.

This clonotype was recorded many times. The chain's CDR3 is CASSYGGSSSEQYF. CDR3 DNA: TGTGCCAGCAGTTACGGCGGCAGTTCATCCGAGCAGTACTTC. The chain joins TRBV6-6 to TRBJ2-7; D remains unclear. The length of the CDR3 is 14 residues. The V gene's germline CDR1 is MNHNY and CDR2 SVGAGI (reference sequence). V dropped 2 bases and J dropped 6 bases, with 14 bases sitting between them.

This clonotype has a count of ten or more. V gene TRBV5-1 combines with J gene TRBJ2-1, with D unclear. Trimming shortened V by 7 bases and J by 1 base, and 6 bases separated the two germline ends. Germline V lookup: CDR1 SGHRS, CDR2 YFSETQ. The CDR3 length is 12 residues. Here the CDR3 reads CASRRSYNEQFF. The CDR3 bases are TGCGCCAGCCGAAGGTCCTACAATGAGCAGTTCTTC.

The chain is built from TRBV4-1 and TRBJ1-5; D gene ambiguous. The ends were cut back, 0 bases at V and 0 bases at J, with 12 bases in the middle. The germline V gene encodes CDR1 MGHRA and CDR2 YSYEKL. CDR3 length: 17 amino acids. In DNA form, the CDR3 reads TGCGCCAGCAGCCAAGATTGGAGAGCTTATAGCAATCAGCCCCAGCATTTT. Protein product: CASSQDWRAYSNQPQHF.

This clonotype was recorded many times. This chain joins TRBV7-2 and TRBJ2-1; maybe TRBD2 (7 bases). V lost 8 bases and J lost 4, with 18 bases in between. Looked up from germline, CDR1 is SGHTA and CDR2 is FQGNSA. The CDR3 loop spans 15 amino acids. CDR3: CASSLTGGPYNEQFF. In DNA, the CDR3 is TGTGCCAGCTCCCTCACCGGGGGGCCATACAATGAGCAGTTCTTC.

This clonotype was counted ten times or more. This chain links TRBV5-4 with TRBJ2-1; 9 nucleotides align to TRBD2. V lost 0 bases, J lost 3 bases, and 1 base stayed unmatched. Germline values: CDR1 SGHNT, CDR2 YYREEE (reference sequence). CDR3 length: 15 residues. CDR3 in DNA: TGTGCCAGCAGCTTGGGAGCGGGGGGCTACAATGAGCAGTTCTTC. This translates into CASSLGAGGYNEQFF. The full variable domain, in which reference TRBV5-4 and TRBJ2-1 provide the parts outside the CDR3, is ETGVTQSPTHLIKTRGQQVTLRCSSQSGHNTVSWYQQALGQGPQFIFQYYREEENGRGNFPPRFSGLQFPNYSSELNVNALELDDSALYLCASSLGAGGYNEQFFGPGTRLTVL.

This clonotype was counted only a few times. The V gene is TRBV2, the J gene TRBJ2-1; D not resolved. The germline V gene encodes CDR1 SNHLY and CDR2 FYNNEI. The CDR3 contains 12 residues. Trimming took off 7 bases at V and 5 bases at J, with 9 bases between the two ends. CDR3 sequence: CASTSVNNEQFF. The CDR3 nucleotides are TGTGCCAGCACCAGCGTCAACAATGAGCAGTTCTTC.

The chain employs TRBV19 and TRBJ2-4; the D gene could be TRBD1 or TRBD2 (5 bases each). The V end was cut by 5 bases, the J end by 1 base, with 12 bases between. The length of the CDR3 is 15 residues. Germline assignment: CDR1 LNHDA and CDR2 SQIVND (reference sequence). The CDR3 loop is CASSLQEAAKNIQYF. The CDR3 DNA follows: TGTGCCAGTAGTCTACAGGAGGCGGCCAAAAACATTCAGTACTTC.

As regards this clonotype: A clone one base away is much larger, so this may be a read error. The rearrangement uses TRBV3-1 and TRBJ2-7; D might be TRBD1 (6 bases). The CDR3 spans 13 residues. In germline, CDR1 is LGHDT, CDR2 YNNKEL (reference sequence). Trimming pared 8 bases from V and 3 bases from J, leaving 14 bases between. The chain's CDR3 is CASGTRGNYEQYF. CDR3 DNA sequence: TGTGCCAGCGGGACAAGGGGAAACTACGAGCAGTACTTC.

CDR3 region: CASSLGGPGNTIYF. The CDR3 bases are TGTGCCAGCAGCTTAGGGGGACCTGGAAACACCATATATTTT. The genes are TRBV7-9 and TRBJ1-3, with D perhaps matching TRBD1 (5 bases). Germline V gene sequence: CDR1 SEHNR, CDR2 FQNEAQ (reference sequence). The CDR3 is made up of 14 amino acids. V lost 1 base and J lost 2, with 6 bases in between.

This clonotype was counted at least ten times. The chain links TRBV2 to TRBJ2-7, with TRBD1 matching 7 bases. This CDR3 contains 14 residues. The V gene's germline CDR1 is SNHLY and CDR2 FYNNEI. V lost 6 bases and J lost 3; bases outside the gene matches: 8. The CDR3 DNA sequence: TGTGCCAGCAGCCTCCGGGACAGCCTCTACGAGCAGTACTTC. Amino acid sequence: CASSLRDSLYEQYF.

The table lists this clonotype with many counts. The chain recombines TRBV2 with TRBJ1-2, with D maybe TRBD1 (5 bases). Germline lookup yields CDR1 SNHLY and CDR2 FYNNEI. Trimming left V 2 bases short and J 5 bases short, with 15 bases between. The CDR3 totals 15 residues. Here the CDR3 reads CASSEPRGKTYGYTF. CDR3 DNA sequence: TGTGCCAGCAGTGAACCTCGGGGGAAGACTTATGGCTACACCTTC.

This clonotype was detected ten times or more. The rearrangement joins TRBV7-6 to TRBJ2-7, with D tentatively TRBD1 (5 bases). The CDR3 is 15 residues long. V lost 1 base, J lost 3 bases, and 13 bases lay in between. CDR1 and CDR2 from the germline V gene are SGHVS and FNYEAQ. The CDR3 region is CASSLGQGSSYEQYF. The CDR3 DNA reads as TGTGCCAGCAGCTTAGGGCAGGGATCGAGCTACGAGCAGTACTTC. Complete variable domain (other parts from reference TRBV7-6 and TRBJ2-7): GAGVSQSPRYKVTKRGQDVALRCDPISGHVSLYWYRQALGQGPEFLTYFNYEAQQDKSGLPNDRFSAERPEGSISTLTIQRTEQRDSAMYRCASSLGQGSSYEQYFGPGTRLTVT.

This clonotype appeared many times. The J gene is TRBJ2-3, the V gene TRBV2, with unresolved D. The CDR3 length is 13 residues. The ends were cut back, 5 bases at V and 0 bases at J, with 6 bases in the middle. From germline, CDR1 is SNHLY and CDR2 FYNNEI. DNA for the CDR3: TGTGCCAGCAGTATCGACAGCACAGATACGCAGTATTTT. As protein: CASSIDSTDTQYF.

This clonotype was counted ten times or more. V and J are TRBV14 and TRBJ2-7, with TRBD1 as a possible D gene (6 bases). Germline V gives CDR1 SGHDN, CDR2 FVKESK. V was pared by 4 bases and J by 5 bases, with 12 bases between. The CDR3 extends over 13 amino acids. The CDR3 DNA sequence: TGTGCCAGCAGCCCTCGGACAGCCAACGAGCAGTACTTC. It encodes CASSPRTANEQYF.

The table lists this clonotype with a few counts. The genes are TRBV7-9 and TRBJ1-3, with D possibly matching TRBD1 (5 bases). From germline, CDR1 is SEHNR and CDR2 FQNEAQ (reference sequence). V was trimmed by 5 bases and J by 4 bases, leaving 15 bases between them. This CDR3 has 15 residues. CDR3 region: CASSRVEGRGNTIYF. The CDR3 DNA reads TGTGCCAGCAGCCGTGTTGAGGGGCGAGGAAACACCATATATTTT.

This clonotype was seen a few times. The V call is TRBV15, the J call TRBJ2-7; 13 bases match TRBD2. Trimming took 5 bases from V and 6 from J; bases not matched to a gene: 4. The CDR3 has 14 amino acids. The germline V gene has CDR1 LNHNV and CDR2 YYDKDF (reference sequence). The CDR3 DNA reads as TGTGCCACCAGCTTCCGACTAGCGGGAGGCGAGCAGTACTTC. Translating gives CATSFRLAGGEQYF.

The table lists this clonotype with many counts. The rearrangement uses TRBV12-3 or TRBV12-4 and TRBJ2-2; a weak D match, TRBD2 (5 bases). Trimming took off 6 bases at V and 5 bases at J, with 19 bases between the two ends. This CDR3 has 16 residues. Written as DNA, the CDR3 is TGTGCCAGCAGCTATACTAGACCTAGTTATACCGGGGAGCTGTTTTTT. It translates to CASSYTRPSYTGELFF.

At least ten counts were recorded for this clonotype. This chain's CDR3 is CASGNSDSQGKQFF. The CDR3, as DNA: TGTGCCAGCGGTAATTCGGACTCCCAAGGGAAGCAGTTCTTC. This rearrangement joins TRBV2 to TRBJ2-1; D possibly corresponds to TRBD2 (5 bases). Trimming removed 8 bases at V and 11 bases at J, with 22 bases between. CDR3 size: 14 residues. In germline, CDR1 is SNHLY, CDR2 FYNNEI. Together with reference TRBV2 and TRBJ2-1, the CDR3 gives the full variable domain: EPEVTQTPSHQVTQMGQEVILRCVPISNHLYFYWYRQILGQKVEFLVSFYNNEISEKSEIFDDQFSVERPDGSNFTLKIRSTKLEDSAMYFCASGNSDSQGKQFFGPGTRLTVL.

This clonotype was seen repeatedly, ten times or more. V is TRBV27 and J is TRBJ2-5; 8 bases agree with TRBD1. The ends lost 6 bases at V and 2 bases at J; junction bases unmatched: 5. Germline V gene sequence: CDR1 MNHEY, CDR2 SMNVEV (reference sequence). The CDR3 length is 14 residues. CDR3 amino acids: CASRQGVGQETQYF. CDR3 in DNA: TGTGCCAGCAGACAGGGGGTAGGGCAAGAGACCCAGTACTTC.